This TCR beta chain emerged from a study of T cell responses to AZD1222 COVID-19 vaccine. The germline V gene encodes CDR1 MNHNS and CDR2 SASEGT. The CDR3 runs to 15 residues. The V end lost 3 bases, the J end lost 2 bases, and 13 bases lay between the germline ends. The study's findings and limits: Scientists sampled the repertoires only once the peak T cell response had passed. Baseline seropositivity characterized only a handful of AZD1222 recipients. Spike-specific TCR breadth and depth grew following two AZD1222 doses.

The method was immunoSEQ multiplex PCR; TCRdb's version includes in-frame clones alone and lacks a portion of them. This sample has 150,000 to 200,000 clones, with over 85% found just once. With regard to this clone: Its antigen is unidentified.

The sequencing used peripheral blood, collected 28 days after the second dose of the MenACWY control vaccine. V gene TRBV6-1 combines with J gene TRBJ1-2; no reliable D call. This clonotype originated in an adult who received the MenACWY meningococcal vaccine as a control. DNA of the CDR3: TGTGCCAGCAGTGAGGAGATTTCGAGGAACTATGGCTACACCTTC. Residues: CASSEEISRNYGYTF.